The T cell receptor (beta chain) under discussion was sequenced for a study of Ad26.COV2.S vaccination and SARS-CoV-2 variants. Overall study context: The study gave Ad26.COV2.S intramuscularly, once or twice 56 days apart.

Repertoires were generated with immunoSEQ multiplex PCR, while TCRdb's copy carries only in-frame clones and drops some. Of roughly 500,000 clones in the sample, roughly nine tenths are singletons; the top ten hold around 2.6%. Note on this clone: Its specificity is not known.

The study's findings and limits: Reportedly, after vaccination the spike-specific CD8+ and CD4+ T cell responses displayed substantial breadth. For non-spike TCRs, breadth in vaccine recipients resembled that in placebo recipients. In TCR breadth and depth analyses, total T cell responses may have been underestimated.

Germline CDR1 LNHNV, CDR2 YYDKDF (reference sequence). Trimming took 0 bases from V and 4 from J; bases not matched to a gene: 2. There are 14 residues in the CDR3. Indicated treatment: some 20 received Ad26.COV2.S at low or high dose, single or two shots; several received placebo; per-sample allocation not given. The samples date from day 63 after the first vaccine or placebo injection. The chain links TRBV15 to TRBJ2-7; 8 positions agree with TRBD2. The sequence was obtained from a person aged 18-60 years who received the Ad26.COV2.S COVID-19 vaccine or a placebo. The sequencing here drew on peripheral blood, taken in a trial of Ad26.COV2.S vaccine versus placebo. Here the CDR3 reads CATSRDRGGYEQYF. In nucleotides, the CDR3 is TGTGCCACCAGCAGAGATCGGGGGGGTTACGAGCAGTACTTC.